This T cell receptor (beta chain) was found in a study of T cell responses to AZD1222 COVID-19 vaccine. Study-level points and caveats: Researchers report vaccine-associated CD4 TCRs spanning spike, with dominance at 160-218 and 743-854.

Germline V gene lookup returns CDR1 LGHDT and CDR2 YNNKEL (reference sequence). The CDR3 is made up of 16 amino acids. V lost 0 bases and J 3 bases, leaving 12 bases between the germline ends. Produced via immunoSEQ multiplex PCR; TCRdb's table is partial and in-frame only. The table lists more than 120,000 clones, approximately 87% of them singletons. Details on this clone: Its cognate antigen is unknown.

The chain recombines TRBV3-1 (or the pseudogene TRBV3-2) with TRBJ2-1; no clear D. Sequenced here: peripheral blood, sampled 28 days after the second AZD1222 dose. The clonotype was recovered from an adult who received the AZD1222 COVID-19 vaccine. CDR3 loop: CASSQDSRRVYNEQFF. The CDR3 bases are TGTGCCAGCAGCCAAGATTCGCGTAGAGTCTACAATGAGCAGTTCTTC.